The 10 T cell receptor beta chains listed next were all sequenced from one sample in a study of blood T cell repertoires in COVID-19. Method: immunoSEQ multiplex PCR; TCRdb's copy keeps in-frame clones and lacks some. This table holds some 200,000 clones, 87% found once. Source material: PBMCs or T cells enriched from blood (not recorded which). These TCRs come from a woman in her 30s who had recovered from COVID-19.

CDR3 bases: TGTGCCACCAGTGATCGCCTTGGGGCTAGCGGGACTAGGGGTCCCTACAATGAGCAGTTCTTC. Amino acid sequence: CATSDRLGASGTRGPYNEQFF. The V gene is TRBV24-1, the J gene TRBJ2-1; 9 bases map to TRBD2. The V segment lost 3 bases and the J segment 2 bases; nucleotides outside the gene matches: 19. In germline, CDR1 is KGHDR, CDR2 SFDVKD. This CDR3 region has 21 residues.

The V gene is TRBV7-8, the J gene TRBJ2-7, with 7 bases lining up with TRBD2. Germline-derived CDR1 and CDR2 are SGHVS and FQNEAQ. This CDR3 region has 13 residues. J was trimmed by 7 bases and V by 1 base; bases with no gene match: 4. Here the CDR3 reads CASSLVPAGEQYF. The CDR3 nucleotides read TGTGCCAGCAGCTTAGTTCCAGCGGGGGAGCAGTACTTC.

V usage is TRBV19 and J usage is TRBJ1-4; 7 nucleotides agree with TRBD1. Germline V gives CDR1 LNHDA, CDR2 SQIVND (reference sequence). The V segment lost 4 bases and the J segment 5 bases; nucleotides outside the gene matches: 7. This CDR3 has 15 amino acids. For the CDR3, the DNA is TGTGCCAGTAGTAACCGGACAGGCCAGAATGAAAAACTGTTTTTT. It encodes CASSNRTGQNEKLFF. Full variable domain (remainder filled in from reference TRBV19 and TRBJ1-4): DGGITQSPKYLFRKEGQNVTLSCEQNLNHDAMYWYRQDPGQGLRLIYYSQIVNDFQKGDIAEGYSVSREKKESFPLTVTSAQKNPTAFYLCASSNRTGQNEKLFFGSGTQLSVL.

The chain combines TRBV11-3 with TRBJ2-6; no firm D call. Germline V gene sequence: CDR1 SGHNT, CDR2 YENEEA. The CDR3 consists of 15 residues. Between the trimmed V and J ends, which lost 0 bases and 4 bases, there was a span of 7 bases. CDR3 amino acids: CASSLDSAGANVLTF. CDR3 coding DNA: TGTGCCAGCAGCTTAGACAGCGCCGGGGCCAACGTCCTGACTTTC.

The chain employs TRBV6-5 and TRBJ1-1, with 7 nucleotides matching TRBD1. CDR1 MNHEY and CDR2 SVGAGI come from the germline V gene. With 5 bases clipped from V and 10 bases from J, the junction kept 10 bases outside the gene matches. The CDR3 runs to 13 residues. CDR3 in amino acids: CASSLTTGSGAFF. In DNA form, the CDR3 reads TGTGCCAGCAGTCTGACGACAGGGTCTGGAGCTTTCTTT.

The CDR3 spells CASSLGVGTRSYNEQFF. DNA of the CDR3: TGTGCCAGCAGCTTAGGGGTCGGGACTAGGTCTTACAATGAGCAGTTCTTC. This rearrangement joins TRBV7-2 to TRBJ2-1; 8 positions match TRBD2. J was trimmed by 4 bases and V by 1 base; bases with no gene match: 9. Germline V gene sequence: CDR1 SGHTA, CDR2 FQGNSA. This CDR3 has 17 residues.

The genes are TRBV4-1 and TRBJ2-3, with 7 nucleotides matching TRBD1. V trimming: 0 bases; J trimming: 3 bases; junction bases outside the gene matches: 9. Germline loops: CDR1 MGHRA, CDR2 YSYEKL. The CDR3 contains 17 residues. The CDR3 coding sequence is TGCGCCAGCAGCCAAGATCTCGGGACAGCAAGAACAGATACGCAGTATTTT. Translating gives CASSQDLGTARTDTQYF.

In this sample, this clone turned up a few times. This rearrangement joins TRBV4-3 to TRBJ1-1; tentatively, D is TRBD1 (6 bases). V was trimmed by 4 bases and J by 1 base, leaving 13 bases between them. From germline, CDR1 is LGHNA and CDR2 YSLEER. The CDR3 runs to 15 residues. CDR3 DNA sequence: TGCGCCAGCAGCCCAACCTCCAGGGGGAACACTGAAGCTTTCTTT. Amino acid sequence: CASSPTSRGNTEAFF.

The chain links TRBV29-1 to TRBJ1-2; D might be TRBD1 (6 bases). V dropped 0 bases and J dropped 8 bases, with 22 bases sitting between them. The CDR3 spans 16 residues. The germline V gene has CDR1 SQVTM and CDR2 ANQGSEA. CDR3 amino acids: CSVEDQVFGGAWGYTF. DNA of the CDR3: TGCAGCGTTGAAGATCAGGTGTTCGGGGGGGCCTGGGGCTACACCTTC.

The CDR3 DNA follows: TGTGCCAGAAGCTTACTTTTCTTC. It is translated as CARSLLFF. The chain uses TRBV7-5 and TRBJ2-1; the table's D call of TRBD2 was not tested on the DNA. TRBV7-5 is flagged as a pseudogene. There are 8 residues in the CDR3.